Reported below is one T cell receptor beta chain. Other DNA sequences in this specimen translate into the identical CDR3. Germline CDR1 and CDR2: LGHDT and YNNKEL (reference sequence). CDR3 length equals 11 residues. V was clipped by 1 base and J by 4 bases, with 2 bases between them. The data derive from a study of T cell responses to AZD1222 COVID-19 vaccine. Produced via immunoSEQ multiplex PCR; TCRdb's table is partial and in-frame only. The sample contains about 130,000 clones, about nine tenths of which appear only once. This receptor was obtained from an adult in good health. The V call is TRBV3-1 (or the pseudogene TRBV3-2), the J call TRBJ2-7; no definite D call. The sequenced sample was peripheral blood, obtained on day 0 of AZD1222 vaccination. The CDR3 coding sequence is TGTGCCAGCAGCCAAGGTTACGAGCAGTACTTC. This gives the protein CASSQGYEQYF.